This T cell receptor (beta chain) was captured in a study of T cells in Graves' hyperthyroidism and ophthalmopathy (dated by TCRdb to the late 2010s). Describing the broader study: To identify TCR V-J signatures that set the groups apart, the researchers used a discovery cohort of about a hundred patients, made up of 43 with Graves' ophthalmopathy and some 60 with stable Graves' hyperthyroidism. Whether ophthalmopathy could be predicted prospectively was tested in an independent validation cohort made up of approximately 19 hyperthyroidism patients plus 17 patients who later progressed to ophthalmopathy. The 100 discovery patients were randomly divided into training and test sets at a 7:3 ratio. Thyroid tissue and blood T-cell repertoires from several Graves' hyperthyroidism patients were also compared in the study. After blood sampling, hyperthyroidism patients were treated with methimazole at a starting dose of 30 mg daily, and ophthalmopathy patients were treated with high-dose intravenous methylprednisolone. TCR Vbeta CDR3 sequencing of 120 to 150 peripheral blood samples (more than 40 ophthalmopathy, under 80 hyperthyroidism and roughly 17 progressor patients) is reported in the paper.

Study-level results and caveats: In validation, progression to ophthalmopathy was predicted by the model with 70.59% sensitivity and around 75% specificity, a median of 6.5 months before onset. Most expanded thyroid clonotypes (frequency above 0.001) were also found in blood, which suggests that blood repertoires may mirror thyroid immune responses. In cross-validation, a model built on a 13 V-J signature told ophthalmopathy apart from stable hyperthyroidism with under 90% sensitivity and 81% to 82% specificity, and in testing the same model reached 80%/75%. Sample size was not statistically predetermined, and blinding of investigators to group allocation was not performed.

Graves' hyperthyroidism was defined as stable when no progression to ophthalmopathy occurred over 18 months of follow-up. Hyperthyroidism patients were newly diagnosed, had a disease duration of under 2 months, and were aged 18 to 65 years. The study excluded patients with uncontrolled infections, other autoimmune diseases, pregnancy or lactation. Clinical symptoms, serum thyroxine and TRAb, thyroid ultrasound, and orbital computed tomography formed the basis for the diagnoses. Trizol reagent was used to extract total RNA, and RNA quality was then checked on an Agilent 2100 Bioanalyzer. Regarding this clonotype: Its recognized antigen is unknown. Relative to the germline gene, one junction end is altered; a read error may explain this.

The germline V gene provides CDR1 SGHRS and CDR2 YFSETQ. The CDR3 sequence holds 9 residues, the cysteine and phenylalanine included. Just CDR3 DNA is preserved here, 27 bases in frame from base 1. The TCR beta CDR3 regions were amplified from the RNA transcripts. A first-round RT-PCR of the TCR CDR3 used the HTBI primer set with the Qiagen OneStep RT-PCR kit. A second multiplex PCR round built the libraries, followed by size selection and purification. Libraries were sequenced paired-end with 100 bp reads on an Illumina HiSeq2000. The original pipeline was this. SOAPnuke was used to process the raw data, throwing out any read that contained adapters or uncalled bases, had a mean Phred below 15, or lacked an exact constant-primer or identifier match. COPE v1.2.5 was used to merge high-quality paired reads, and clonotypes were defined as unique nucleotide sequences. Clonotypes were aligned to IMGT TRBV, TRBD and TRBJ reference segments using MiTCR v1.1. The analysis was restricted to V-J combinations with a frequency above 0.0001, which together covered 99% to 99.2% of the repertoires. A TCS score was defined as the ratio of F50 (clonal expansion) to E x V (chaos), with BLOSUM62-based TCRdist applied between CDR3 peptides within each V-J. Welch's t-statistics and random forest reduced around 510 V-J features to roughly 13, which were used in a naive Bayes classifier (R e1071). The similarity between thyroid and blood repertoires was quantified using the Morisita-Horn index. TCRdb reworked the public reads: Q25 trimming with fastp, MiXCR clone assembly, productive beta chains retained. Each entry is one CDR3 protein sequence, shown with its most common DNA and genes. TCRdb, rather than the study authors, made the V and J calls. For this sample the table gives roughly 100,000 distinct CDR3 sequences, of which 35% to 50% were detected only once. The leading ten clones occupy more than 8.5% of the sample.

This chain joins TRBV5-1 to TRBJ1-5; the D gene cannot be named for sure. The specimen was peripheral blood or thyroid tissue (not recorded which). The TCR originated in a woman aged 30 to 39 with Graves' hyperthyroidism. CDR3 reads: CASSIARVF. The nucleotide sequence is TGCGCCAGCAGCATCGCACGGGTTTTT.